This T cell receptor (beta chain) was profiled in a study of blood T cell repertoires in COVID-19 (TCRdb year 2020). Concerning the study at large: Samples covering the acute and convalescent phases of COVID-19 were provided by collaborators in the United States, Italy and Spain. HLA class I and class II types, where available, came from metadata supplied by the sample provider rather than from assay-based typing. A de-identified subject ID, COVID-19 status, age in years and sex were almost always included in the sample metadata. The material from the prospective study consisted of cDNA or gDNA derived from T cells, B-cell-depleted T cells, or PBMCs. Deeply sampled blood TCRbeta repertoires from subjects exposed to, actively infected with, or recovered from COVID-19 were included in the dataset. The repertoires were made available in a free public database intended to serve as a resource for research on the immune response to SARS-CoV-2. The samples were drawn from two sources: the first 160 participants of the ongoing ImmuneRACE study, and over 1,000 subjects contributed by 6 global collaborators.

A word on this clone: The antigen it binds to is not known. No much larger clone is present one base from it, and per-base qualities are unavailable.

Relative to germline, V is missing 4 bases and J is missing 4 bases, with 10 bases of the junction outside any gene match. The CDR3, from cysteine to phenylalanine, totals 16 residues. The read is trimmed to its CDR3 DNA, 48 bases read in frame from base 1. The germline V gene (reference sequence) provides CDR1 SGHAT and CDR2 FQDESV. Results and caveats for the whole study, not just this receptor: How much clinical and demographic metadata was included differed by source and by participant, and the metadata was provided uncurated.

Collaborating institutions collected whole blood in K2EDTA tubes following their own protocols. For TCRbeta analysis, collaborators shipped samples as frozen whole blood, isolated PBMCs, or DNA extracted from either of those sample types. TCRbeta CDR3 regions were amplified from genomic DNA using the immunoSEQ Assay, a bias-controlled multiplex PCR. Concerning the study's data processing: The number of nucleated cells in each sample was estimated from the amplification of reference gene primers within the assay. Sequence reads were collapsed and filtered to measure the absolute abundance of every unique TCRbeta CDR3 rearrangement. For each sample, productive Simpson clonality was calculated by taking the square root of Simpson's diversity index across productive rearrangements. What TCRdb holds here is the immuneACCESS table cut down to in-frame rearrangements. Part of the clones is not present; checked against another copy, under half of the missing clones reflect an unresolved V gene, and the others are unexplained. V and J calls and clone size are those listed in that table; D and trimming were worked out from the DNA. The sample records under 70,000 clones, 90% of which are singletons. The ten biggest clones cover roughly an eighth of the sample.

The sequence is built from TRBV11-1 and TRBJ2-1, and 7 bases in between align with TRBD1. The sequence was collected from a man aged 55 to 69 with active COVID-19. The sequenced material came from peripheral blood. The CDR3 region reads CASSSQGQGVYNEQFF. The DNA sequence is given as TGTGCCAGCAGCTCCCAGGGGCAGGGGGTTTACAATGAGCAGTTCTTC. Full variable domain (CDR3 extended with the reference TRBV11-1 and TRBJ2-1 proteins): EAEVAQSPRYKITEKSQAVAFWCDPISGHATLYWYRQILGQGPELLVQFQDESVVDDSQLPKDRFSAERLKGVDSTLKIQPAELGDSAMYLCASSSQGQGVYNEQFFGPGTRLTVL.